This TCR beta chain was captured in a study of molecular identifiers for immune sequencing clone quantification. TCRdb called the PCR reads again in MiXCR, with one record for every CDR3 protein. Of a few hundred thousand distinct CDR3 sequences in the sample, about 23% are singletons; the top ten hold 0.74%. This sequence was found in a human donor in good health. Some libraries in this study had Jurkat cell RNA spiked in. The specimen sequenced was naive CD8+ T cells from blood, with Jurkat cell RNA spiked in. As for subset: FACS-sorted CD8+CD4-CCR7+CD45RA+ naive T cells.

CDR3 nucleotides: TGCGCCAGCAGCCAAGAAGACAAAGGGGTTAGCACAGATACGCAGTATTTT. Amino acids: CASSQEDKGVSTDTQYF. This rearrangement joins TRBV4-3 to TRBJ2-3, with D possibly matching TRBD1 (5 bases). Germline V gene lookup returns CDR1 LGHNA and CDR2 YSLEER. V was pared by 0 bases and J by 0 bases, with 13 bases between. This CDR3 contains 17 residues.